This T cell receptor (beta chain) was observed in a study of blood T cell repertoires in COVID-19. Study details: Sample material is recorded as cDNA or gDNA derived from T cells, B-cell-depleted T cells, or PBMCs.

In the authors' workflow: Estimated nucleated cell counts came from reference gene primer amplification. TCRdb's table, derived via immunoSEQ multiplex PCR, lists solely in-frame clones and lacks some. Clone size and V and J calls were adopted from that table, with D and trimming inferred from the DNA. The sample shows hundreds of thousands of clones, about 85% of them seen only once. This CDR3 spans 14 amino acids. The V gene's germline CDR1 is SGDLS and CDR2 YYNGEE. The V gene end was trimmed by 1 base and the J gene end by 5 bases; junction bases not matched to a gene: 2. J is TRBJ1-4 and V is TRBV9; 7 bases fit TRBD1. The source of this sequence is a man between 18 and 35 years old with active or convalescent COVID-19. Sequenced sample: peripheral blood. CDR3 nucleotides: TGTGCCAGCAGCGTAACGACAGGGAATGAAAAACTGTTTTTT. Its protein is CASSVTTGNEKLFF.